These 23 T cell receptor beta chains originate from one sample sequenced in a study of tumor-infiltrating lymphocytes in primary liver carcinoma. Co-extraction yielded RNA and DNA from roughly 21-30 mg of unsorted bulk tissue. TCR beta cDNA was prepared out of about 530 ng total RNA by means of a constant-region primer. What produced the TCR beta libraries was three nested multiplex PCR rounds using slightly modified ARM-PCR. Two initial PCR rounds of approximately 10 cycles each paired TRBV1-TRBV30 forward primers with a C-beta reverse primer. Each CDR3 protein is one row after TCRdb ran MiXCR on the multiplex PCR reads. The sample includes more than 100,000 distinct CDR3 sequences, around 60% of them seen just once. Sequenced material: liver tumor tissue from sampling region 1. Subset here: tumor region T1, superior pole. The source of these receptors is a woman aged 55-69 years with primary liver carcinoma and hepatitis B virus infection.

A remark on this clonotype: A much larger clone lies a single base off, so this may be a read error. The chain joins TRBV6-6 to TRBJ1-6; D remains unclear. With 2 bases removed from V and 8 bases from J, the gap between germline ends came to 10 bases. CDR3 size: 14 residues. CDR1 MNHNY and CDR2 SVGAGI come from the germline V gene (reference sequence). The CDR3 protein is CASSYRREDSPLHF. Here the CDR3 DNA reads TGTGCCAGCAGTTACAGGAGAGAGGATTCACCCCTCCACTTT.

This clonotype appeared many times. The CDR3 region has the DNA TGTGCCAGCAGCTCCACGGGGGGGGGCCTAGGAGAGACCCAGTACTTC. Translation: CASSSTGGGLGETQYF. The rearrangement links TRBV11-3 to TRBJ2-5; TRBD2 agrees at 8 bases. V was clipped by 4 bases and J by 4 bases; unmatched bases: 11. The CDR3 length is 16 residues. Germline values: CDR1 SGHNT, CDR2 YENEEA.

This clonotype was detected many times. In nucleotides, the CDR3 is TGCGCCAGCAGTGAGGACAGGGACACCGGGGAGCTGTTTTTT. Translation: CASSEDRDTGELFF. This chain links TRBV10-1 with TRBJ2-2, with 7 bases lining up with TRBD1. With V trimmed by 2 bases and J by 3 bases, 0 bases remained unmatched. Germline V gene sequence: CDR1 WNHNN, CDR2 SYGVQD (reference sequence). The CDR3 consists of 14 residues.

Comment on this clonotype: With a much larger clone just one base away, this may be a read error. CDR3 amino acids: CPSSVLDRNTNEKLFF. The CDR3 nucleotides are TGCCCCAGCAGTGTTCTGGACAGGAACACTAATGAAAAACTGTTTTTT. The genes are TRBV10-2 and TRBJ1-4; 7 nucleotides line up with TRBD1. The germline CDR1 and CDR2 sequences are WSHSY and SAAADI. The CDR3 runs 16 residues.

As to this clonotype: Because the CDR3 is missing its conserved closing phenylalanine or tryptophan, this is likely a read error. The CDR3: CSVAGTSGRNEQFL. DNA for the CDR3: TGCAGCGTCGCCGGGACTAGCGGGAGAAATGAGCAGTTCTTA. This chain connects TRBV29-1 to TRBJ2-1, with 14 bases that match TRBD2. Germline V CDR1 and CDR2: SQVTM, ANQGSEA. The junction had 5 bases not matched to a gene; V was cut back by 6 bases and J by 7 bases. This CDR3 is built from 14 residues.

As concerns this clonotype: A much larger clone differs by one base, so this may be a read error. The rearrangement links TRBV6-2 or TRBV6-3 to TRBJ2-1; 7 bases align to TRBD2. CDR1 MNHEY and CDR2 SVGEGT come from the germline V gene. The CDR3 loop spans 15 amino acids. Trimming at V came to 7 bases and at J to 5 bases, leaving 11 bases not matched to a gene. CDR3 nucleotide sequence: TGTGCCAGCATCGATCGGCGGGAGTCCCACAATGAGCAGTTCTTC. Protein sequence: CASIDRRESHNEQFF.

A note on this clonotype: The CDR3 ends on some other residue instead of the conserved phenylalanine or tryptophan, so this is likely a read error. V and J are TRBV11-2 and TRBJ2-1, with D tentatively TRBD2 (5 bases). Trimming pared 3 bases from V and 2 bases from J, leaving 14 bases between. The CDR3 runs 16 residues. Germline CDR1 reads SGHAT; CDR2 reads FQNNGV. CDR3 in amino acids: CASSLREGEAYNEQFL. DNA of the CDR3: TGTGCCAGCAGCTTGCGAGAGGGAGAGGCCTACAATGAGCAGTTCCTC.

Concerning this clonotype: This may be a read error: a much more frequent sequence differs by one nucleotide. The CDR3 loop reads CASTKQGPGANVLTF. The CDR3 region has the DNA TGTGCCAGCACTAAACAGGGCCCTGGGGCCAACGTCCTGACTTTC. The J gene is TRBJ2-6, the V gene TRBV6-5; possibly TRBD1 for D (6 bases). The V and J ends lost 7 bases and 2 bases respectively, with 12 bases between them. This CDR3 has 15 amino acids. The germline CDR1 and CDR2 sequences are MNHEY and SVGAGI.

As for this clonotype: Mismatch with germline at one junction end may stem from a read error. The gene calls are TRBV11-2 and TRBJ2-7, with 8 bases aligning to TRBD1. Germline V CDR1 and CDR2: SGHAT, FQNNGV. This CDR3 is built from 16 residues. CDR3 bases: TGTGCCGGCAGCTTAGGGACCCCGACAGGGGTTTACGAGCAATACTTC. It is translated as CAGSLGTPTGVYEQYF.

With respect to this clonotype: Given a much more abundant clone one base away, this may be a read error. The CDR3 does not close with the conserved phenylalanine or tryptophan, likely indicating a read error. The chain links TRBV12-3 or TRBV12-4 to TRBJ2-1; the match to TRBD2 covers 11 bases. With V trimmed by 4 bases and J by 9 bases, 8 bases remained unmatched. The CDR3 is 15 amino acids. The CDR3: CASSSGLAETSEQFL. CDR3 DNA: TGTGCCAGCAGTTCGGGACTAGCGGAGACAAGTGAGCAGTTCCTC.

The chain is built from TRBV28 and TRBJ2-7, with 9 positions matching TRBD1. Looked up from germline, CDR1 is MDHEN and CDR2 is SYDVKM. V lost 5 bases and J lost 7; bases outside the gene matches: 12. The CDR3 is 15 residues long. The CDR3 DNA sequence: TGTGCCAGCAGTCGAGGGGGACAGGGTCTTCGGGAGCAGTACTTC. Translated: CASSRGGQGLREQYF.

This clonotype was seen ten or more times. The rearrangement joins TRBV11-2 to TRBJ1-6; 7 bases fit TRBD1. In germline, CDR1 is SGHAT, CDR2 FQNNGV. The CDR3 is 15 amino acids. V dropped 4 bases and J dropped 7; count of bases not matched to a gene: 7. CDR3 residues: CASSWIGGGNSPLHF. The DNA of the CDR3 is TGTGCCAGCAGCTGGATAGGGGGCGGGAATTCACCCCTCCACTTT.

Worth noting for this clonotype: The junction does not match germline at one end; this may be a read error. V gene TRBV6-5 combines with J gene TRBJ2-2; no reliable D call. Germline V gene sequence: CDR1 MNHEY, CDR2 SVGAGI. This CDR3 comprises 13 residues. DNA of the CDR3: TGTGCCAGCAAGTCGTATAACACCAGGGAGCTGTTTTTT. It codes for CASKSYNTRELFF.

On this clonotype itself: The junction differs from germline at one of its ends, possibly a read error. CDR3 sequence (DNA): TGTGCCAGCAGCTTATCAGAGCCGGATACGCACTATTTT. The encoded protein is CASSLSEPDTHYF. The J gene is TRBJ2-3, the V gene TRBV12-3 or TRBV12-4, with D uncertain. The CDR3 is made up of 13 amino acids.

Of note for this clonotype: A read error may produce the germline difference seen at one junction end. CDR3 sequence reads: CANRLGRQNYAF. The CDR3, as DNA: TGTGCCAACAGATTAGGCCGACAGAACTATGCCTTC. This chain connects TRBV12-3 or TRBV12-4 to TRBJ1-2, with a weak D call TRBD1 (5 bases). This CDR3 is 12 amino acids long.

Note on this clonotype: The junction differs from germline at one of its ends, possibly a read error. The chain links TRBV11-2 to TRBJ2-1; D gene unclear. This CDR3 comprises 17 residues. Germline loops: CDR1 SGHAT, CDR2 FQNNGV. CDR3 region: CANSLRVRLKENNEQFF. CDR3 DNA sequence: TGTGCCAACAGCTTACGTGTGCGGCTGAAGGAGAACAATGAGCAGTTCTTC.

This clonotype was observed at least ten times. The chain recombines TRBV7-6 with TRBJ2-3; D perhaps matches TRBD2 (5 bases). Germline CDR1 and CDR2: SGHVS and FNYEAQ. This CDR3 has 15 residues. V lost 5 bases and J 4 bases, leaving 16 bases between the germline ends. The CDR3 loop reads CASSNGLVRADTQYF. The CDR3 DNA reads TGTGCCAGCAGCAACGGACTCGTTCGGGCAGATACGCAGTATTTT.

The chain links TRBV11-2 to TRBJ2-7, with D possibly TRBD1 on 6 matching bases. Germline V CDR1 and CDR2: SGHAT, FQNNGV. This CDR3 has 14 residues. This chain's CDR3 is CSSSSPSGASEQYF. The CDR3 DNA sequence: TGTTCAAGCAGCTCCCCTTCAGGGGCTAGCGAGCAGTACTTC.

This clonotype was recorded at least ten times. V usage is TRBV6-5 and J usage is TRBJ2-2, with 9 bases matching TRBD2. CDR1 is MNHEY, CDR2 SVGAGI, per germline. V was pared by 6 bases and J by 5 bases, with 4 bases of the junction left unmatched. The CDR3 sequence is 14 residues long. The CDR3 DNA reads TGTGCCAGCAGGGGACTAGCCGAGACCGGGGAGCTGTTTTTT. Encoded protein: CASRGLAETGELFF.

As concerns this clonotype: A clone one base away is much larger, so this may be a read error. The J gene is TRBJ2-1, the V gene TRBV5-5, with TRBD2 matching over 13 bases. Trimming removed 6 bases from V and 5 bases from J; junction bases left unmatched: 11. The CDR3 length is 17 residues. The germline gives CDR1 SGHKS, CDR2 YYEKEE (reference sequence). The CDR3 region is CASNYGLTSGRDNEQFF. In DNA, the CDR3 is TGTGCCAGCAACTACGGACTAACTAGCGGGAGGGACAATGAGCAGTTCTTC. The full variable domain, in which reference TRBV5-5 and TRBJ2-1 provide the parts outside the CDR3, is DAGVTQSPTHLIKTRGQQVTLRCSPISGHKSVSWYQQVLGQGPQFIFQYYEKEERGRGNFPDRFSARQFPNYSSELNVNALLLGDSALYLCASNYGLTSGRDNEQFFGPGTRLTVL.

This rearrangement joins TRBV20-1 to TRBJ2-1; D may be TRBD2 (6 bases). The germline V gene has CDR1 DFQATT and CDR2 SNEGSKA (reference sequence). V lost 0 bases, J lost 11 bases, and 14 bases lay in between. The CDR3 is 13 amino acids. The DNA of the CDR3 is TGCAGTGCTAGAGAGGGATTGGGAGGCCAGCAGTTCTTC. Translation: CSAREGLGGQQFF.

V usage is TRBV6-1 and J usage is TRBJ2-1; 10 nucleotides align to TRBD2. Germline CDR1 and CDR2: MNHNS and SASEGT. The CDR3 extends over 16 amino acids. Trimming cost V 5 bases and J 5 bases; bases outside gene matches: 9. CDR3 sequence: CASSPGLAVMNNEQFF. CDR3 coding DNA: TGTGCCAGCAGTCCTGGACTAGCGGTAATGAACAATGAGCAGTTCTTC.

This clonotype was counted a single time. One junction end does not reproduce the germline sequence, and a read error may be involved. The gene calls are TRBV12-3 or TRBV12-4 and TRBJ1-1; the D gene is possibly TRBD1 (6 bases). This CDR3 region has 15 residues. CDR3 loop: CASSPGIGGTLEVFF. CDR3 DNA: TGTGCCAGCAGTCCCGGGATAGGGGGTACCCTTGAAGTTTTCTTT.